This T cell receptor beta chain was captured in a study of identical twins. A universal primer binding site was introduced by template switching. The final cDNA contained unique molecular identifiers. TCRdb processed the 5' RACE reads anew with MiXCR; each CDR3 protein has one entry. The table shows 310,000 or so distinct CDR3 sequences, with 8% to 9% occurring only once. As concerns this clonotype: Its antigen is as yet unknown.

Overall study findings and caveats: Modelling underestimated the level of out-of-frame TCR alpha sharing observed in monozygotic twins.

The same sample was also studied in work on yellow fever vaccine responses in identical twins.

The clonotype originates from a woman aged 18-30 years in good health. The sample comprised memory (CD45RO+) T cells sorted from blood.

The CDR3 DNA sequence: TGCGCCAGCAGCTCCCAGGCGGGGGATAATGAAAAACTGTTTTTT. Translation: CASSSQAGDNEKLFF. J is TRBJ1-4 and V is TRBV5-1; perhaps TRBD1 as D (5 bases). V shed 3 bases and J shed 4 bases, with 13 bases lying between them. In germline, CDR1 is SGHRS, CDR2 YFSETQ. The CDR3 consists of 15 residues. The full variable domain, in which reference TRBV5-1 and TRBJ1-4 provide the parts outside the CDR3, is KAGVTQTPRYLIKTRGQQVTLSCSPISGHRSVSWYQQTPGQGLQFLFEYFSETQRNKGNFPGRFSGRQFSNSRSEMNVSTLELGDSALYLCASSSQAGDNEKLFFGSGTQLSVL.